The 14 T cell receptor beta chains reported below all come from one sample, sequenced in a study of tumor-infiltrating lymphocytes in primary liver carcinoma. Unsorted bulk tissue, about 19-31 mg of it, served as the source for co-extraction of RNA and DNA. Constant-region priming of 500 ng total RNA yielded TCR beta cDNA. Slightly modified ARM-PCR, run as three nested multiplex PCR rounds, produced the TCR beta libraries. Rounds one and two of PCR, each of 10 cycles, were primed with TRBV1-TRBV30 forward primers and a C-beta reverse primer. In TCRdb, the multiplex PCR reads were re-called with MiXCR into one record per CDR3 protein. The data show around 56,000 distinct CDR3 sequences, over 65% seen once. The sequenced sample consisted of liver tumor tissue from sampling region 2. As for subset: tumor region T2, inferior pole. The source is a man aged 35 to 55 with primary liver carcinoma and hepatitis B virus infection.

Concerning this clonotype: The conserved final phenylalanine or tryptophan is absent from the CDR3, which likely points to a read error. The chain joins TRBV5-1 to TRBJ2-5; the match to TRBD2 covers 9 bases. The CDR3 length is 16 residues. Per the germline V gene, CDR1 is SGHRS and CDR2 is YFSETQ. The CDR3 is CASSLEASGMQETQYL. In nucleotides, the CDR3 is TGCGCCAGCAGTTTGGAGGCTAGCGGGATGCAAGAGACCCAGTACCTC.

Comments on this clonotype: One junction end does not reproduce the germline sequence, and a read error may be involved. The DNA of the CDR3 is TGCAACGTTAAATTTGCGACCTACGAGCAGTACTTC. Protein sequence: CNVKFATYEQYF. The rearrangement joins TRBV29-1 to TRBJ2-7; D remains ambiguous. This CDR3 spans 12 amino acids. From germline, CDR1 is SQVTM and CDR2 ANQGSEA.

About this clonotype: Its ends do not fully match the called genes, so a read error is possible. The chain has TRBV5-5 and TRBJ2-2; 8 bases are a match to TRBD2. The CDR3 length is 17 residues. Germline V gene sequence: CDR1 SGHKS, CDR2 YYEKEE (reference sequence). The chain's CDR3 is CASRPLAGGANTGELFF. In DNA form, the CDR3 reads TGTGCCAGCAGACCATTGGCGGGAGGCGCGAACACTGGGGAGCTGTTTTTT. The variable domain in full, with the rest retrieved from reference TRBV5-5 and TRBJ2-2, is DAGVTQSPTHLIKTRGQQVTLRCSPISGHKSVSWYQQVLGQGPQFIFQYYEKEERGRGNFPDRFSARQFPNYSSELNVNALLLGDSALYLCASRPLAGGANTGELFFGEGSRLTVL.

Concerning this clonotype itself: One end of the junction fails to match germline, which may point to a read error. The V call is TRBV4-2, the J call TRBJ2-3; no definite D call. The CDR3 is 16 amino acids. The germline V gene encodes CDR1 LGHNA and CDR2 YNFKEQ. This CDR3 is CVSSKETAPRVDTQYF. DNA for the CDR3: TGTGTCAGCAGCAAGGAGACCGCTCCCCGGGTTGATACGCAGTATTTT.

This clonotype was counted only a few times. The chain joins TRBV19 to TRBJ1-5, with D possibly matching TRBD1 (6 bases). Trimming took off 6 bases at V and 5 bases at J, with 26 bases between the two ends. The CDR3 has 18 amino acids. CDR1 is LNHDA and CDR2 is SQIVND in the germline V gene (reference sequence). The CDR3 spells CASRLDSHPRIFHQPQHF. The CDR3 nucleotides are TGTGCCAGTAGATTGGACAGCCACCCCAGAATTTTTCATCAGCCCCAGCATTTT. The variable domain in full, with the rest retrieved from reference TRBV19 and TRBJ1-5, is DGGITQSPKYLFRKEGQNVTLSCEQNLNHDAMYWYRQDPGQGLRLIYYSQIVNDFQKGDIAEGYSVSREKKESFPLTVTSAQKNPTAFYLCASRLDSHPRIFHQPQHFGDGTRLSIL.

Regarding this clonotype: A much larger clone sits a single nucleotide away, making a read error possible. This sequence joins TRBV5-5 and TRBJ2-2; tentative D call: TRBD1 (5 bases). Germline CDR1 SGHKS, CDR2 YYEKEE (reference sequence). This CDR3 is built from 13 residues. CDR3 protein: CACSLTVTGELFF. For the CDR3, the DNA is TGTGCCTGCAGCTTGACAGTCACCGGGGAGCTGTTTTTT.

In its sample, this clonotype was seen once. An end of the junction does not agree with germline; a read error may underlie this. The rearrangement links TRBV6-2 or TRBV6-3 to TRBJ1-1, with TRBD1 identical over 9 bases. The germline V gene encodes CDR1 MNHEY and CDR2 SVGEGT. This CDR3 is built from 16 residues. The DNA of the CDR3 is TGCGCCGGCAGACGAGCCGACAGGGGGGAGAACACTGAAGCTTTCTTT. Amino acid sequence: CAGRRADRGENTEAFF.

Concerning this clonotype: At one of its ends the junction is not consistent with the germline gene, which may arise from a read error. This sequence joins TRBV12-3 or TRBV12-4 and TRBJ2-4, with a tentative D call TRBD1 (5 bases). The CDR3 runs to 18 residues. The CDR3 loop reads CASSLCGGADIAKNIQNF. For the CDR3, the DNA is TGTGCCAGCAGTTTATGTGGTGGGGCGGACATAGCAAAAAACATTCAGAACTTC.

The CDR3 DNA sequence: TGCGCCAGCAGCTGGGGGCATGGGAGTGAAAAACTGTTTTTT. Translation gives CASSWGHGSEKLFF. V usage is TRBV4-1 and J usage is TRBJ1-4, with D perhaps TRBD1 (6 bases). There are 14 residues in the CDR3. The V gene lost 5 bases and the J gene lost 7 bases, with 14 bases spanning the gap. The germline CDR1 and CDR2 sequences are MGHRA and YSYEKL.

With regard to this clonotype: One end of the junction fails to match germline, which may point to a read error. The rearrangement links TRBV29-1 to TRBJ1-1; no clear D. The CDR3 contains 11 residues. CDR1 and CDR2 from the germline V gene are SQVTM and ANQGSEA. CDR3 amino acids: CSIESNTEAFF. The CDR3 DNA reads as TGCAGCATTGAGTCGAACACTGAAGCTTTCTTT.

CDR3 loop: CASSSSSNYEQYF. The CDR3 coding sequence is TGTGCCAGCAGTTCGTCATCAAACTACGAGCAGTACTTC. The chain couples TRBV28 to TRBJ2-7; D call uncertain. The CDR3 spans 13 residues. CDR1 is MDHEN, CDR2 SYDVKM, per germline. The V end lost 4 bases, the J end lost 3 bases, and 10 bases lay between the germline ends. The entire variable domain, with the rest obtained from reference TRBV28 and TRBJ2-7, is as follows: DVKVTQSSRYLVKRTGEKVFLECVQDMDHENMFWYRQDPGLGLRLIYFSYDVKMKEKGDIPEGYSVSREKKERFSLILESASTNQTSMYLCASSSSSNYEQYFGPGTRLTVT.

In this sample, this clonotype turned up a few times. The chain uses TRBV2 and TRBJ1-5; the D gene is possibly TRBD1 (5 bases). V lost 6 bases and J lost 2, with 11 bases in between. This CDR3 contains 14 residues. Germline CDR1 and CDR2: SNHLY and FYNNEI. CDR3 sequence reads: CASSAIGGNQPQHF. In DNA form, the CDR3 reads TGTGCCAGCAGCGCGATAGGGGGCAATCAGCCCCAGCATTTT.

On this clonotype: One junction end does not reproduce the germline sequence, and a read error may be involved. The rearrangement links TRBV5-5 to TRBJ2-4; D call uncertain. The CDR3 extends over 15 amino acids. Per germline, CDR1 SGHKS and CDR2 YYEKEE (reference sequence). CDR3 sequence reads: CASSEGSLGKSIQYF. The DNA of the CDR3 is TGTGCCAGCAGCGAAGGGTCCTTAGGGAAAAGCATTCAGTACTTC.

This clonotype was seen many times. The chain recombines TRBV14 with TRBJ2-1; TRBD2 aligns across 10 bases. The ends lost 1 base at V and 7 bases at J; junction bases unmatched: 13. The CDR3 spans 18 residues. Germline CDR1 is SGHDN and CDR2 is FVKESK. The CDR3 sequence: CASSQAIAGLAGANEQFF. The DNA of the CDR3 is TGTGCCAGCAGCCAAGCGATTGCCGGGCTAGCGGGAGCAAATGAGCAGTTCTTC.